The sequence of this T cell receptor beta chain was determined in a study of blood T cell repertoires in COVID-19. As regards this clone: Other DNA sequences in this specimen translate into the identical CDR3.

Authors' processing steps: Estimates of nucleated cell counts were drawn from the amplification of reference gene primers. TCRdb keeps only in-frame clones here, not all; method: immunoSEQ multiplex PCR. For V, J and clone size, that table is used; D and trimming come from the DNA. The sample records 100,000 to 150,000 clones, 60% to 80% being singletons. CDR1 is LNHDA and CDR2 is SQIVND in the germline V gene (reference sequence). This CDR3 is built from 13 residues. The germline V and J ends were trimmed by 3 bases and 4 bases, with 7 bases remaining between them. The sequence was collected from a woman between 70 and 85 years old with acute or convalescent COVID-19. Input material: peripheral blood. This chain connects TRBV19 to TRBJ1-5; the D is unclear. The CDR3 protein is CASSIARNQPQHF. CDR3 DNA sequence: TGTGCCAGTAGTATCGCCAGGAATCAGCCCCAGCATTTT. Variable domain in full (rest from reference TRBV19 and TRBJ1-5): DGGITQSPKYLFRKEGQNVTLSCEQNLNHDAMYWYRQDPGQGLRLIYYSQIVNDFQKGDIAEGYSVSREKKESFPLTVTSAQKNPTAFYLCASSIARNQPQHFGDGTRLSIL.